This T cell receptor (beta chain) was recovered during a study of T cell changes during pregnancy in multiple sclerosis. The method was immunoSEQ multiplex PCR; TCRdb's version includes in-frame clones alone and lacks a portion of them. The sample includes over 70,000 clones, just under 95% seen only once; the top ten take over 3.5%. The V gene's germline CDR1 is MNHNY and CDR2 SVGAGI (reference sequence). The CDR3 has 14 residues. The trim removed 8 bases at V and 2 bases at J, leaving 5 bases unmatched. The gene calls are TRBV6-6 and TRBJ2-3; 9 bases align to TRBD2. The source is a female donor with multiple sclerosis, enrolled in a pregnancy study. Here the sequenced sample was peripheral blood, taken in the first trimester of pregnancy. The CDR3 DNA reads TGTGCCAGCCAGAGCGGGGGGCTCACAGATACGCAGTATTTT. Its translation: CASQSGGLTDTQYF.